This T cell receptor beta chain was obtained from a study of identical twins. Study conclusions and caveats: Beta out-of-frame sequences showed weaker excess twin sharing.

Germline V lookup: CDR1 MGHRA, CDR2 YSYEKL. The CDR3 runs to 14 residues. The ends lost 6 bases at V and 7 bases at J; junction bases unmatched: 7. TCRdb itself ran the 5' RACE reads through MiXCR, one entry per CDR3 protein. This table holds about 490,000 distinct CDR3 sequences, 12% to 15% found once. On this clonotype: As yet, its antigen is unknown.

This sample was shared with a second study, whose subject was yellow fever vaccine responses in identical twins.

The sample was CD4+ T cells sorted from blood. The V call is TRBV4-1, the J call TRBJ2-1, with 9 bases matching TRBD2. The receptor was isolated from a woman younger than 35 in good health. CDR3 region: CASRGSGRSNEQFF. The DNA for the CDR3 is TGCGCCAGCAGGGGTAGCGGGAGAAGTAATGAGCAGTTCTTC.